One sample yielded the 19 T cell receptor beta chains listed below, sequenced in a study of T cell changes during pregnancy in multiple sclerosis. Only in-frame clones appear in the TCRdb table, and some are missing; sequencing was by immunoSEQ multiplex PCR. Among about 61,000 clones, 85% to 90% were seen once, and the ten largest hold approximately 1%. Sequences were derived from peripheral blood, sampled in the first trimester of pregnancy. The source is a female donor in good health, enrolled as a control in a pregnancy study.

Here the CDR3 reads CASRPGLGGVTDTQYF. The CDR3, as DNA: TGTGCCAGTAGGCCGGGACTAGGCGGGGTGACAGATACGCAGTATTTT. This sequence joins TRBV19 and TRBJ2-3; TRBD2 matches 8 bases. The CDR3 covers 16 residues. V trimming: 6 bases; J trimming: 3 bases; junction bases outside the gene matches: 11. CDR1 and CDR2 from the germline V gene are LNHDA and SQIVND (reference sequence).

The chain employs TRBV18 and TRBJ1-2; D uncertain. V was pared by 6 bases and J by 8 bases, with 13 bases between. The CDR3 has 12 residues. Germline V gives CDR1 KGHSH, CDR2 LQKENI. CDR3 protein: CASSYGNGGYTF. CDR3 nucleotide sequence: TGTGCCAGCTCGTACGGGAATGGCGGCTACACCTTC.

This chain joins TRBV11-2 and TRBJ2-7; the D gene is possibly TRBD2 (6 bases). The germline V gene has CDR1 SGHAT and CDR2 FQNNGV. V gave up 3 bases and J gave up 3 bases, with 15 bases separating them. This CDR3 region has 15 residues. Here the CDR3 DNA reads TGTGCCAGCAGCTTTTTTTCCGGGACTCGCTACGAGCAGTACTTC. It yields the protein CASSFFSGTRYEQYF.

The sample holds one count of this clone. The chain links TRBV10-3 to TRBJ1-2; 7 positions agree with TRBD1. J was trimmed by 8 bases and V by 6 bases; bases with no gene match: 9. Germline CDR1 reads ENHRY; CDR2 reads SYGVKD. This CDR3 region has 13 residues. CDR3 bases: TGTGCCATCAGCGAGATAACAGGGGAAGGCTACACCTTC. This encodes CAISEITGEGYTF.

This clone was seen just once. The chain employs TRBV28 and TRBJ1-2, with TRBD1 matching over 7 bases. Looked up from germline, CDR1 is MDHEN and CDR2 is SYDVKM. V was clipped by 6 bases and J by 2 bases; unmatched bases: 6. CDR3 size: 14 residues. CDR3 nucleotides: TGTGCCAGCAGCTCGACAGGGAAAAACTATGGCTACACCTTC. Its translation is CASSSTGKNYGYTF.

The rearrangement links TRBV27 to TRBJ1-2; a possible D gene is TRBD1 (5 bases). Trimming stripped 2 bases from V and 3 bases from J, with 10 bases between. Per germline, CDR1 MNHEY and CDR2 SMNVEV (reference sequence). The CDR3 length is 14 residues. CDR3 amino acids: CASSLRGIDYGYTF. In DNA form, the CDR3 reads TGTGCCAGCAGTTTAAGGGGAATTGACTATGGCTACACCTTC.

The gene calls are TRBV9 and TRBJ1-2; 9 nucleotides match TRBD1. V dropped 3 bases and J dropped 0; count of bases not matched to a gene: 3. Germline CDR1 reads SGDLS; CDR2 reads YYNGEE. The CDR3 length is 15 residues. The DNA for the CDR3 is TGTGCCAGCAGCGGACAGGGGGGAACTAACTATGGCTACACCTTC. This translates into CASSGQGGTNYGYTF. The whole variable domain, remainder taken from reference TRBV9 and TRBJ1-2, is DSGVTQTPKHLITATGQRVTLRCSPRSGDLSVYWYQQSLDQGLQFLIQYYNGEERAKGNILERFSAQQFPDLHSELNLSSLELGDSALYFCASSGQGGTNYGYTFGSGTRLTVV.

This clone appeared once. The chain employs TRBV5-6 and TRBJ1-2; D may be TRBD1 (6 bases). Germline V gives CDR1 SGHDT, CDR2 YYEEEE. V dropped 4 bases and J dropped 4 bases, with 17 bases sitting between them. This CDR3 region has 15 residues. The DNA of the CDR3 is TGTGCCAGCAGCCCGCTTGGGGGGGGCAGCTATGGCTACACCTTC. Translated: CASSPLGGGSYGYTF.

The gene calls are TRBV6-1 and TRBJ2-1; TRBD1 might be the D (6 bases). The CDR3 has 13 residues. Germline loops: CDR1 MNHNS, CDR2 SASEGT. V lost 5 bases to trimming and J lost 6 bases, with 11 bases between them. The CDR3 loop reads CASSPVGGNEQFF. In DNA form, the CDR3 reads TGTGCCAGCAGTCCTGTAGGGGGCAATGAGCAGTTCTTC.

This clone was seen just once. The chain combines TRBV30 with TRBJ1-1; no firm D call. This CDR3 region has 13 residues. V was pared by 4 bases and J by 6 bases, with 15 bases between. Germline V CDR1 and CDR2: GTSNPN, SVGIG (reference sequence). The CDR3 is CAWNKGGSPEAFF. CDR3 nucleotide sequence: TGTGCCTGGAATAAAGGAGGGTCCCCTGAAGCTTTCTTT. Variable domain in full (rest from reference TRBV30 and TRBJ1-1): SQTIHQWPATLVQPVGSPLSLECTVEGTSNPNLYWYRQAAGRGLQLLFYSVGIGQISSEVPQNLSASRPQDRQFILSSKKLLLSDSGFYLCAWNKGGSPEAFFGQGTRLTVV.

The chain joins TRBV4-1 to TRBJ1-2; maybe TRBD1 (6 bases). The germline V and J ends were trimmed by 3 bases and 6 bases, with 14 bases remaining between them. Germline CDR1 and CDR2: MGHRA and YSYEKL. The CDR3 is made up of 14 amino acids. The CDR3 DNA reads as TGCGCCAGCAGCCACCCGCCGGGGGGCCATGGCTACACCTTC. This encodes CASSHPPGGHGYTF.

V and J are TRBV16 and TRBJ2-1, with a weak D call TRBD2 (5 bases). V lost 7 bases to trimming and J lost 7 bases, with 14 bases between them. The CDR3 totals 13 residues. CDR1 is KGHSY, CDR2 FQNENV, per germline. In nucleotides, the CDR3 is TGTGCCAGCACCGCTTCAACGGGGAATGAGCAGTTCTTC. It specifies CASTASTGNEQFF.

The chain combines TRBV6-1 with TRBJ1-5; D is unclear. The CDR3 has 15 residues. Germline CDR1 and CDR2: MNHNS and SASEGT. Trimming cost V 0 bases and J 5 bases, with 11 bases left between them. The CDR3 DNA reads TGTGCCAGCAGTGAAGCGGTACAGAGTCATCAGCCCCAGCATTTT. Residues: CASSEAVQSHQPQHF.

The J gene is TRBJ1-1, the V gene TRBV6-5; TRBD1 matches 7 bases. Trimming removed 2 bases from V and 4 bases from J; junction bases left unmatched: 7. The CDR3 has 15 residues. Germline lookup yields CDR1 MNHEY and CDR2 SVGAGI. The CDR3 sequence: CASSYDRAIVTEAFF. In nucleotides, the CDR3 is TGTGCCAGCAGTTACGACAGGGCGATCGTCACTGAAGCTTTCTTT.

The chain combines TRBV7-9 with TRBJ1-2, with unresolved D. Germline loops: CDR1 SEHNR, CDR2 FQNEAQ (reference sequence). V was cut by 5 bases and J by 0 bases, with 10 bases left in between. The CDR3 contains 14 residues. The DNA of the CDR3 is TGTGCCAGCAGCCTAAGCGAAGCTAACTATGGCTACACCTTC. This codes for CASSLSEANYGYTF. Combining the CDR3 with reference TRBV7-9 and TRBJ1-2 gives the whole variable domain DTGVSQNPRHKITKRGQNVTFRCDPISEHNRLYWYRQTLGQGPEFLTYFQNEAQLEKSRLLSDRFSAERPKGSFSTLEIQRTEQGDSAMYLCASSLSEANYGYTFGSGTRLTVV.

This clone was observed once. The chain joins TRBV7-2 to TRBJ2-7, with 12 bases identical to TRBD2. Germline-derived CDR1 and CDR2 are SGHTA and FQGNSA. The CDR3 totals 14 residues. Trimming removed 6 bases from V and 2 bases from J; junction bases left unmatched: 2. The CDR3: CASRPSGGAYEQYF. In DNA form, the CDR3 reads TGTGCCAGCAGACCTAGCGGGGGGGCCTACGAGCAGTACTTC.

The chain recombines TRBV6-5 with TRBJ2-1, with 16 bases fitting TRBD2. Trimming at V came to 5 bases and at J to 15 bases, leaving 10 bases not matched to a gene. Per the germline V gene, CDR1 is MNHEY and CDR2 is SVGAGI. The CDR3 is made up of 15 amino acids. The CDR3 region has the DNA TGTGCCAGCAGTCGCGGGACTAGCGGGGGGGCTGTGGTGTTCTTC. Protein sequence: CASSRGTSGGAVVFF.

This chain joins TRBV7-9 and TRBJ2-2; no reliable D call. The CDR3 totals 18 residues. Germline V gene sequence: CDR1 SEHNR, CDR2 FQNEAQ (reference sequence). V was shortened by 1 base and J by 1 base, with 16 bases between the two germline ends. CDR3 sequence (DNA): TGTGCCAGCAGCTTAGTAGGCGGCAGAAAAGTGAACACCGGGGAGCTGTTTTTT. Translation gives CASSLVGGRKVNTGELFF.

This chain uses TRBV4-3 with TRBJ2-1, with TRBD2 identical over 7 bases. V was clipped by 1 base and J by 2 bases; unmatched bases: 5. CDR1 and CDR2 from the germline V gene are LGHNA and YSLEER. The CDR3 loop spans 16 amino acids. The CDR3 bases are TGCGCCAGCAGCCAAGCGGCAGCGGGGCCCTACAATGAGCAGTTCTTC. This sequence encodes CASSQAAAGPYNEQFF.